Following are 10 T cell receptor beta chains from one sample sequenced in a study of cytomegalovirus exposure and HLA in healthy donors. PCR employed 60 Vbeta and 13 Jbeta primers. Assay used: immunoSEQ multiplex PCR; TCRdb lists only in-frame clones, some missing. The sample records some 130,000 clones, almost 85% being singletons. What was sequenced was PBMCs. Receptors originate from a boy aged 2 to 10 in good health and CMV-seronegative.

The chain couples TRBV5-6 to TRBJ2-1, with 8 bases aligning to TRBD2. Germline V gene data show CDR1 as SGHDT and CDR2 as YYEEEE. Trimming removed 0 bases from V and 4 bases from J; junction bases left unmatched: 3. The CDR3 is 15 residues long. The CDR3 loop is CASSLASGGYNEQFF. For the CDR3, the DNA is TGTGCCAGCAGCTTGGCGAGCGGGGGTTACAATGAGCAGTTCTTC.

The DNA for the CDR3 is TGTGCCAGCAGTGGGGAGGCAGCGGGGCAAGAAGAGACCCAGTACTTC. Protein: CASSGEAAGQEETQYF. The rearrangement links TRBV2 to TRBJ2-5, with 7 nucleotides matching TRBD2. Trimming at V came to 4 bases and at J to 3 bases, leaving 11 bases not matched to a gene. Germline loops: CDR1 SNHLY, CDR2 FYNNEI. This CDR3 spans 16 amino acids.

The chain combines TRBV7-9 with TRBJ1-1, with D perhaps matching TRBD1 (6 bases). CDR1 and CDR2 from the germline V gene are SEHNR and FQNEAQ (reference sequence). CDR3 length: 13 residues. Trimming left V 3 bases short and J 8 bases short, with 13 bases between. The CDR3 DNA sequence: TGTGCCAGCAGCTTCGAGACAGGCAGAGAAGCTTTCTTT. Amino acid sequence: CASSFETGREAFF.

The CDR3 sequence is CASSPHLKRGQFF. The CDR3 nucleotides are TGTGCCAGCAGCCCACATCTAAAGCGGGGGCAGTTCTTC. The genes are TRBV14 and TRBJ2-1, with 7 bases identical to TRBD2. Unmatched junction bases numbered 9, after V lost 4 bases and J lost 12 bases. This CDR3 has 13 residues. Germline V CDR1 and CDR2: SGHDN, FVKESK.

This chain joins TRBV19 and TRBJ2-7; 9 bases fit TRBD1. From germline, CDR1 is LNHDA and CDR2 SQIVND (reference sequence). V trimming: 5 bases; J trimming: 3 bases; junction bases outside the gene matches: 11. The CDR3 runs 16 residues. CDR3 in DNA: TGTGCCAGTAGTGTCGGAGGACAGGGGAGAATCTACGAGCAGTACGTC. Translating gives CASSVGGQGRIYEQYV.

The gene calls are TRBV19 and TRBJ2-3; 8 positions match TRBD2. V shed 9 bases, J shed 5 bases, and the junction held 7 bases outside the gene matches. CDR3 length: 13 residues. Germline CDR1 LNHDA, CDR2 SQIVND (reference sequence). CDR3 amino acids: CASSLAGEDTQYF. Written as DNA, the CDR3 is TGTGCCAGCAGCCTAGCGGGCGAAGATACGCAGTATTTT.

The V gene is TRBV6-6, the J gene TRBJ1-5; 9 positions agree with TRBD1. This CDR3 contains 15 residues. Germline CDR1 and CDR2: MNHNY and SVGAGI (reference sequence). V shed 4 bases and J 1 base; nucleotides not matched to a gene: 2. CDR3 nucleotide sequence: TGTGCCAGCAGTTGGGGACAGGGAAGCAATCAGCCCCAGCATTTT. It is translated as CASSWGQGSNQPQHF.

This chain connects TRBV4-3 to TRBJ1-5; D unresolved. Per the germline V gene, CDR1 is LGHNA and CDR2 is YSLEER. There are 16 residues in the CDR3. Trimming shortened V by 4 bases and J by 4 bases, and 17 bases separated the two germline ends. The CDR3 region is CASSPDNLPGNQPQHF. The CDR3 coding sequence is TGCGCCAGCAGCCCCGACAACCTCCCTGGGAATCAGCCCCAGCATTTT.

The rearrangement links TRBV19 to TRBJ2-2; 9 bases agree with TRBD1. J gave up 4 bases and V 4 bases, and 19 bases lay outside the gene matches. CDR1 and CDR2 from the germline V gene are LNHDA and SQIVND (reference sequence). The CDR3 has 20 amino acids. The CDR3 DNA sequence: TGTGCCAGTAGTAACGGGGTTAATGACAGGGGGGACGCCAGCACCGGGGAGCTGTTTTTT. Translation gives CASSNGVNDRGDASTGELFF.

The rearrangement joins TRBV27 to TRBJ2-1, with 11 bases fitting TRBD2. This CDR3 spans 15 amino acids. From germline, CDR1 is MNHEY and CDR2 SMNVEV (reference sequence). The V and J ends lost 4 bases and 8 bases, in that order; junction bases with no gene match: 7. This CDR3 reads CASSSLAGGPDEQFF. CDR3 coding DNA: TGTGCCAGCAGTTCTTTAGCGGGAGGGCCGGATGAGCAGTTCTTC.